One sample yielded the 24 T cell receptor beta chains listed below, sequenced in a study of T cells in Graves' hyperthyroidism and ophthalmopathy. The CDR3 regions of TCR beta were amplified from RNA transcripts. During a first-round RT-PCR of the TCR CDR3, the HTBI primer set was used. TCRdb re-analysed the multiplex PCR reads in MiXCR, keeping a single row per CDR3 protein. The table records approximately 480,000 distinct CDR3 sequences, more than 20% of them present only once. The specimen sequenced was blood. The source is a man younger than 30 with Graves' hyperthyroidism.

Ten or more counts support this clonotype. This sequence joins TRBV7-9 and TRBJ2-5; no definite D call. This CDR3 contains 13 residues. V was pared by 0 bases and J by 2 bases, with 4 bases between. The germline V gene has CDR1 SEHNR and CDR2 FQNEAQ (reference sequence). The CDR3 DNA reads as TGTGCCAGCAGCTTAGCACTGCAAGAGACCCAGTACTTC. Translation gives CASSLALQETQYF.

A few counts support this clonotype. The chain has TRBV27 and TRBJ1-1; D might be TRBD1 (6 bases). Trimming removed 6 bases from V and 3 bases from J, with 14 bases in between. The germline gives CDR1 MNHEY, CDR2 SMNVEV (reference sequence). The length of the CDR3 is 14 residues. CDR3 coding DNA: TGTGCCAGCAGCTCCCACAGGGATTACACTGAAGCTTTCTTT. It specifies CASSSHRDYTEAFF.

This clonotype occurred many times. The chain joins TRBV2 to TRBJ1-2; the match to TRBD1 covers 9 bases. The germline CDR1 and CDR2 sequences are SNHLY and FYNNEI. The CDR3 contains 14 residues. Losses at the gene ends were 2 bases for V and 8 bases for J; bases not matched to a gene: 6. The CDR3 spells CASSEFGTGRGYTF. For the CDR3, the DNA is TGTGCCAGCAGTGAATTCGGGACAGGGAGAGGCTACACCTTC.

This clonotype was counted many times. The gene calls are TRBV15 and TRBJ2-7; the D call may be TRBD1 or TRBD2 (5 bases each). CDR1 and CDR2 (germline): LNHNV, YYDKDF (reference sequence). The length of the CDR3 is 14 residues. With 0 bases removed from V and 4 bases from J, the gap between germline ends came to 10 bases. CDR3 nucleotides: TGTGCCACCAGCAGAGATAAGGGACGGTACGAGCAGTACTTC. Translating it yields CATSRDKGRYEQYF.

There are many counts of this clonotype. The genes are TRBV19 and TRBJ1-5, with D unresolved. Trimming removed 7 bases at V and 5 bases at J, with 15 bases between. Germline CDR1 and CDR2: LNHDA and SQIVND (reference sequence). The CDR3 sequence is 14 residues long. The CDR3 DNA sequence: TGTGCCAGTAAGCTGGCAGGCCGACATCAGCCCCAGCATTTT. Translating gives CASKLAGRHQPQHF.

This clonotype was seen ten or more times. The chain combines TRBV24-1 with TRBJ2-5, with D possibly being TRBD2 (7 bases). The CDR3 extends over 15 amino acids. The germline gives CDR1 KGHDR, CDR2 SFDVKD. Trimming cost V 3 bases and J 4 bases, with 14 bases left between them. The CDR3 region is CATSDAWGGAETQYF. The CDR3 DNA reads as TGTGCCACCAGTGATGCCTGGGGGGGCGCAGAGACCCAGTACTTC.

The chain links TRBV12-3 or TRBV12-4 to TRBJ2-2; tentative D call: TRBD2 (5 bases). This CDR3 comprises 16 residues. Trimming stripped 7 bases from V and 6 bases from J, with 21 bases between. CDR3 DNA sequence: TGTGCCAGCACCCAAGTGGTGGGGTTGGAGGCCGGGGAGCTGTTTTTT. Amino acids: CASTQVVGLEAGELFF.

This clonotype was recorded many times. The V call is TRBV6-1, the J call TRBJ2-5; 7 positions agree with TRBD1. Germline CDR1 is MNHNS and CDR2 is SASEGT. This CDR3 is built from 14 residues. The J segment lost 5 bases and the V segment lost 6 bases, leaving 9 bases of the junction unmatched. CDR3 DNA sequence: TGTGCCAGCAGCCCTGAGGGGGCAGGGGAGACCCAGTACTTC. Translated, it gives CASSPEGAGETQYF.

This clonotype was detected many times. This chain connects TRBV25-1 to TRBJ1-1; weak D call: TRBD1 (6 bases). The ends were cut back, 6 bases at V and 2 bases at J, with 19 bases in the middle. CDR1 is MGHDK, CDR2 SYGVNS, per germline. CDR3 size: 16 residues. The CDR3 loop is CASSERGPQGNTEAFF. Written as DNA, the CDR3 is TGTGCCAGCAGCGAGCGTGGGCCACAGGGCAACACTGAAGCTTTCTTT. Supplemented by reference TRBV25-1 and TRBJ1-1, the full variable domain reads EADIYQTPRYLVIGTGKKITLECSQTMGHDKMYWYQQDPGMELHLIHYSYGVNSTEKGDLSSESTVSRIRTEHFPLTLESARPSHTSQYLCASSERGPQGNTEAFFGQGTRLTVV.

This clonotype was counted ten times or more. The chain carries TRBV12-3 or TRBV12-4 and TRBJ2-5; D ambiguous. V lost 2 bases to trimming and J lost 7 bases, with 11 bases between them. CDR3 size: 13 residues. In DNA, the CDR3 is TGTGCCAGCAGTTTAAACCCGGGTTCGACCCAGTACTTC. Amino acid sequence: CASSLNPGSTQYF.

This clonotype was seen at least ten times. The rearrangement uses TRBV29-1 and TRBJ1-2, with TRBD1 as a possible D gene (5 bases). The germline V gene encodes CDR1 SQVTM and CDR2 ANQGSEA. This CDR3 spans 12 amino acids. Trimming removed 6 bases at V and 4 bases at J, with 12 bases between. The CDR3 loop reads CSVEGLGYGYTF. CDR3 DNA: TGCAGCGTCGAGGGGCTCGGCTATGGCTACACCTTC.

In its sample, this clonotype was seen many times. The chain's CDR3 is CASSLEWFYEGEQYF. In nucleotides, the CDR3 is TGTGCCAGCAGCTTAGAATGGTTCTACGAAGGAGAGCAGTACTTC. The rearrangement joins TRBV7-8 to TRBJ2-7; no clear D gene. Deletions cut 1 base from V and 7 bases from J, with 17 bases between. Looked up from germline, CDR1 is SGHVS and CDR2 is FQNEAQ. The CDR3 is 15 amino acids. Looking up the rest from reference TRBV7-8 and TRBJ2-7 gives the full variable domain: GAGVSQSPRYKVAKRGQDVALRCDPISGHVSLFWYQQALGQGPEFLTYFQNEAQLDKSGLPSDRFFAERPEGSVSTLKIQRTQQEDSAVYLCASSLEWFYEGEQYFGPGTRLTVT.

This clonotype was picked up many times. The chain is built from TRBV6-5 and TRBJ2-7, with D perhaps TRBD2 (5 bases). This CDR3 region has 14 residues. Trimming pared 5 bases from V and 6 bases from J, leaving 17 bases between. CDR1 and CDR2 from the germline V gene are MNHEY and SVGAGI. DNA of the CDR3: TGTGCCAGCAGTCCCCGGGATTCTACTAGCGAGCAGTACTTC. This codes for CASSPRDSTSEQYF.

This clonotype was counted ten times or more. The rearrangement uses TRBV7-3 and TRBJ2-6, with D possibly called TRBD1 or TRBD2 (5 bases each). V was cut by 6 bases and J by 2 bases, with 8 bases left in between. Germline V gene sequence: CDR1 SGHTA, CDR2 FQGTGA. CDR3 size: 14 residues. The CDR3 sequence is CASSWDPGANVLTF. CDR3 nucleotides: TGTGCCAGCAGTTGGGACCCTGGGGCCAACGTCCTGACTTTC. The full variable domain, rest sourced from reference TRBV7-3 and TRBJ2-6, is GAGVSQTPSNKVTEKGKYVELRCDPISGHTALYWYRQSLGQGPEFLIYFQGTGAADDSGLPNDRFFAVRPEGSVSTLKIQRTERGDSAVYLCASSWDPGANVLTFGAGSRLTVL.

The V call is TRBV12-5, the J call TRBJ1-3; D might be TRBD1 (5 bases). Germline V gene data show CDR1 as LGHNT and CDR2 as FRNRAP. Between the trimmed V and J ends, which lost 6 bases and 0 bases, there was a span of 12 bases. This CDR3 has 15 amino acids. CDR3 sequence: CASGSDRNSGNTIYF. CDR3 in DNA: TGTGCTAGTGGCTCCGACAGAAACTCTGGAAACACCATATATTTT.

A few counts support this clonotype. The J gene is TRBJ1-1, the V gene TRBV5-5; no firm D call. This CDR3 spans 15 amino acids. Germline loops: CDR1 SGHKS, CDR2 YYEKEE (reference sequence). V lost 1 base to trimming and J lost 1 base, with 11 bases between them. For the CDR3, the DNA is TGTGCCAGCAGCTTGTTTGCGGTCTCGAACACTGAAGCTTTCTTT. This gives the protein CASSLFAVSNTEAFF.

This clonotype occurred many times. The rearrangement joins TRBV11-2 to TRBJ2-5; D is ambiguous. This CDR3 has 12 residues. Germline V lookup: CDR1 SGHAT, CDR2 FQNNGV. The ends were cut back, 4 bases at V and 2 bases at J, with 5 bases in the middle. CDR3 sequence reads: CASSSRQETQYF. Written as DNA, the CDR3 is TGTGCCAGCAGCTCCCGACAAGAGACCCAGTACTTC.

This clonotype was seen ten or more times. The rearrangement links TRBV6-1 to TRBJ2-7; TRBD1 aligns across 7 bases. Germline CDR1 and CDR2: MNHNS and SASEGT. CDR3 length equals 15 residues. V was pared by 6 bases and J by 2 bases, with 10 bases of the junction left unmatched. This CDR3 is CASSEEVTGAYEQYF. The CDR3 DNA sequence: TGTGCCAGCAGCGAGGAAGTTACAGGGGCCTACGAGCAGTACTTC.

This clonotype was found many times. The chain joins TRBV7-2 to TRBJ2-5; D is perhaps TRBD2 (6 bases). The V gene's germline CDR1 is SGHTA and CDR2 FQGNSA. CDR3 length: 17 amino acids. Trimming removed 6 bases from V and 4 bases from J, with 24 bases in between. The CDR3 nucleotides are TGTGCCAGCAGGTCAGGAGTCGGGGGTCTTGTTTCAGAGACCCAGTACTTC. This translates into CASRSGVGGLVSETQYF.

This clonotype was counted between two and nine times. This chain joins TRBV13 and TRBJ2-7, with a possible D match to TRBD1 (6 bases). In germline, CDR1 is PRHDT, CDR2 FYEKMQ (reference sequence). CDR3 size: 14 residues. V lost 2 bases, J lost 4 bases, and 12 bases lay in between. This CDR3 is CASSLKGHPYEQYF. CDR3 coding DNA: TGTGCCAGCAGCTTAAAGGGACACCCGTACGAGCAGTACTTC.

This clonotype was detected only once. The conserved phenylalanine or tryptophan is not found at the CDR3 terminus, so this likely reflects a read error. The rearrangement joins TRBV30 to TRBJ1-2, with D maybe TRBD1 (5 bases). The germline V gene encodes CDR1 GTSNPN and CDR2 SVGIG (reference sequence). This CDR3 spans 11 amino acids. CDR3 DNA: TGTTCCTGGACCAGGGCGGATGGCTACACCCTC. It encodes CSWTRADGYTL.

This clonotype came up many times. Here the CDR3 reads CASSFQKFYGYTF. The DNA of the CDR3 is TGTGCCAGCAGTTTTCAGAAATTCTATGGCTACACCTTC. V usage is TRBV12-3 or TRBV12-4 and J usage is TRBJ1-2, with no clear D. The CDR3 runs to 13 residues. Trimming shortened V by 3 bases and J by 4 bases, and 9 bases separated the two germline ends.

This clonotype was found a few times. This may arise from a read error, as a much more abundant clone is one base away. The V gene is TRBV5-1, the J gene TRBJ1-2; D is possibly TRBD1 (6 bases). The germline gives CDR1 SGHRS, CDR2 YFSETQ. The CDR3 loop spans 15 amino acids. The CDR3 reads CVSSLAGAQGNGYTF. The DNA for the CDR3 is TGCGTCAGCAGCTTGGCCGGGGCCCAGGGGAATGGCTACACCTTC.

V and J are TRBV19 and TRBJ1-2; unclear D gene. Looked up from germline, CDR1 is LNHDA and CDR2 is SQIVND (reference sequence). The ends were cut back, 5 bases at V and 2 bases at J, with 6 bases in the middle. CDR3 length: 12 amino acids. The DNA for the CDR3 is TGTGCCAGTAGTGTACAGAACTATGGCTACACCTTC. It encodes CASSVQNYGYTF.